This T cell receptor (beta chain) derives from a study of post-analysis software for immune sequencing data. Study-wide findings and caveats: Multiple sclerosis patients had significantly lower normalized Chao1 diversity than controls. By F measure, strong co-clustering occurred among samples prepared in the same batch.

Unique molecular identifiers featured in each of the TCR beta cDNA libraries. The yield from roughly 1 to 10 million T cells was about 500,000 cDNA molecules in total. TCRdb fed the PCR reads into MiXCR, producing one record per CDR3 protein. The repertoire consists of 700,000 to 900,000 distinct CDR3 sequences, with under 60% occurring once and the leading ten covering roughly 5%. To note about this clonotype: What it binds is unknown.

The sample consisted of blood. The origin of this receptor is a girl aged 5 to 17 with multiple sclerosis.

The CDR3 DNA follows: TGCAGTGCTAGAGAAGGGGGGTCTAACTATGGCTACACCTTC. This translates into CSAREGGSNYGYTF. This chain uses TRBV20-1 with TRBJ1-2; D might be TRBD1 (6 bases). There are 14 residues in the CDR3. Germline V gives CDR1 DFQATT, CDR2 SNEGSKA (reference sequence). Trimming removed 0 bases at V and 0 bases at J, with 8 bases between.